This TCR beta chain emerged from a study of early T cells in non-severe SARS-CoV-2 infection. Study-level information: Chains from this unsorted whole-blood bulk RNA could not be paired. Findings of the study overall: Lookups in VDJdb leaned toward anti-spike CD8 responses and missed private and CD4 specificities.

Notes on this clonotype: Its cognate antigen is unknown. Relative to the germline gene, one junction end is altered; a read error may explain this.

The protocol attached unique molecular identifiers to individual cDNA molecules. TCRdb reanalysed the 5' RACE reads using MiXCR and keeps one entry per CDR3 protein. The sample yields tens of thousands of distinct CDR3 sequences, 8.7% seen once. This TCR came from an adult who was a healthcare worker with PCR-confirmed SARS-CoV-2 infection or an uninfected control (not recorded which). The material was whole blood, obtained at baseline.

CDR3: CASSYSGSWETQYF. The CDR3 DNA follows: TGTGCCAGCAGCTACTCCGGGTCCTGGGAGACCCAGTACTTC. The chain couples TRBV6-2 or TRBV6-3 to TRBJ2-5; the D is unclear. CDR3 length: 14 residues. Germline CDR1 MNHEY, CDR2 SVGEGT.